This entry is about one T cell receptor (beta chain). The sample comes from a study of blood T cell repertoires in COVID-19. Study-wide background: Samples of COVID-19 (acute and convalescent) were obtained from the United States, Italy and Spain. Sample material is recorded as cDNA or gDNA derived from T cells, B-cell-depleted T cells, or PBMCs.

Per the authors' pipeline: Counts of nucleated cells, estimated from reference gene primer amplification, were obtained. This table comes from immunoSEQ multiplex PCR, and its TCRdb copy is limited to in-frame clones, with some not included. V and J calls and clone size are given by that table; D and trimming were obtained from the DNA. The table has approximately 24,000 clones, about 88% seen once. Seattle patient enrollment occurred during active infection, with longitudinal follow-up thereafter. The sequence was obtained from a man aged 65-85 years with COVID-19, enrolled during active disease. The sample taken for sequencing was peripheral blood.

Written as DNA, the CDR3 is TGTGCCAGCTCTGCAGGGATAAGCAATCAGCCCCAGCATTTT. Translation: CASSAGISNQPQHF. The chain uses TRBV7-2 and TRBJ1-5, with D tentatively TRBD1 (5 bases). V was cut by 8 bases and J by 1 base, with 12 bases left in between. CDR3 length: 14 residues. The germline CDR1 and CDR2 sequences are SGHTA and FQGNSA.